The sequence of this T cell receptor beta chain was determined in a study of blood T cell repertoires in COVID-19 (TCRdb year 2020). Study-level background: Samples covering the acute and convalescent phases of COVID-19 were provided by collaborators in the United States, Italy and Spain. The prospective study material was composed of cDNA or gDNA derived from T cells, B-cell-depleted T cells, or PBMCs. The dataset comprised deeply sampled blood TCRbeta repertoires from subjects exposed to, actively infected with, or recovered from COVID-19. A freely available public database, intended as a resource for researchers studying the immune response to SARS-CoV-2, is where the repertoires were released. Samples came from the ongoing ImmuneRACE study (first 160 participants) plus 1,254 subjects from 6 global collaborators. A de-identified subject ID, COVID-19 status, age in years and sex were almost always included in the sample metadata. Where HLA class I and class II types were available, the types were taken from metadata supplied by the sample provider, not from assay-based typing. Results and caveats for the whole study, not just this receptor: The amount of clinical and demographic metadata varied by source and participant and was provided uncurated.

TCRbeta CDR3 regions were amplified from genomic DNA by means of the immunoSEQ Assay, a bias-controlled multiplex PCR. In the source study's methods: Within the assay, amplification of reference gene primers was used to estimate how many nucleated cells each sample contained. To quantify the absolute abundance of each unique TCRbeta CDR3 rearrangement, sequence reads were collapsed and filtered. For each sample, productive Simpson clonality was calculated as the square root of Simpson's diversity index across productive rearrangements. TCRdb limited this immuneACCESS table to in-frame rearrangements with V and J called. A share of clones is missing; checked studies link under half to unresolved V genes, and the rest is unexplained. The V and J calls and clone size are taken from that table; D and trimming were inferred from the DNA. This sample has approximately 220,000 clones in its table, and less than 90% of those were observed once. The ten largest clones add up to around 0.72% of the sample.

The germline V end is reduced by 10 bases and the J end by 5 bases; junction bases left unmatched: 10. From a lookup of the germline V gene, CDR1 and CDR2 are SNHLY and FYNNEI. The CDR3 spans 14 residues, from the cysteine through the phenylalanine. Only CDR3 DNA is held: 42 bases, read in frame from base 1. To note about this clone: It has no known antigen specificity. Base qualities were left out, and no much larger clone turns up one base away.

Whole blood was collected in K2EDTA tubes by collaborating institutions according to the institutions' own protocols. Collaborator samples were shipped for TCRbeta analysis as frozen whole blood, isolated PBMCs, or DNA extracted from either sample type. The receptor chain draws on TRBV2 and TRBJ2-1; 8 bases in the middle match TRBD2. Sequencing was carried out using peripheral blood. The source of this sequence is a man between 40 and 49 years old with acute or convalescent COVID-19. The CDR3 here reads CATEGGGGHNEQFF. At the DNA level, the sequence is TGTGCCACCGAGGGGGGCGGGGGGCACAATGAGCAGTTCTTC.